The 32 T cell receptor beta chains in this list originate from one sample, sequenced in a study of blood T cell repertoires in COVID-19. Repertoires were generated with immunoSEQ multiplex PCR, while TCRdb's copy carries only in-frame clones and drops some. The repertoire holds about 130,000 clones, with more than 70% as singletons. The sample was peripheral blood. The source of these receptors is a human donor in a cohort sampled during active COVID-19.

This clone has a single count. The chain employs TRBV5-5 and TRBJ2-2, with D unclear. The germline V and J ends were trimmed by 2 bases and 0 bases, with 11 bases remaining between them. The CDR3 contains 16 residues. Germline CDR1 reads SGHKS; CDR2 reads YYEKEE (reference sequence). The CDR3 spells CASSFLPEANTGELFF. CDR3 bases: TGTGCCAGCAGCTTCCTTCCAGAAGCGAACACCGGGGAGCTGTTTTTT.

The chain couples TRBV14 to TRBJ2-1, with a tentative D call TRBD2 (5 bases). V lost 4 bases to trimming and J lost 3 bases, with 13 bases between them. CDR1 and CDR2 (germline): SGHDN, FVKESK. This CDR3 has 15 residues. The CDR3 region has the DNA TGTGCCAGCAGCCCAATCCCCAGCGGCTACAATGAGCAGTTCTTC. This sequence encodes CASSPIPSGYNEQFF.

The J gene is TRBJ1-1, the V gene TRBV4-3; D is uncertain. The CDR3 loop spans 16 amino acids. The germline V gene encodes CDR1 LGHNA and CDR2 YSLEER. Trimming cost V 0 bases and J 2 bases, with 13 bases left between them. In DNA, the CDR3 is TGCGCCAGCAGCCAAGATTCGGACGGACTAAACACTGAAGCTTTCTTT. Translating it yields CASSQDSDGLNTEAFF.

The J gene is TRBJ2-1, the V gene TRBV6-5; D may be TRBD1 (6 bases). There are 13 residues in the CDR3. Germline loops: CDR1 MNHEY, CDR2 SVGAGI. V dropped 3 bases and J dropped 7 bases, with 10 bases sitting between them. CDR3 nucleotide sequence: TGTGCCAGCAGTTATACTACAGGGAATGAGCAGTTCTTC. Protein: CASSYTTGNEQFF.

The CDR3 nucleotides are TGTGCCAGCAGCCAAGTTACTAGCGGGGGGGGAAGCAATGAGCAGTTCTTC. It encodes CASSQVTSGGGSNEQFF. The J gene is TRBJ2-1, the V gene TRBV3-1 (or the pseudogene TRBV3-2); the match to TRBD2 covers 13 bases. The length of the CDR3 is 17 residues. J lost 6 bases, V lost 1 base, and 6 bases had no gene match. In germline, CDR1 is LGHDT, CDR2 YNNKEL (reference sequence).

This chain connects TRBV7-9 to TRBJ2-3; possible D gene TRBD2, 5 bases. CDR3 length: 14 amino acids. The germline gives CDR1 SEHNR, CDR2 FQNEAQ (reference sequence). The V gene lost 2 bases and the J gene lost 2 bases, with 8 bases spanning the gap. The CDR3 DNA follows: TGTGCCAGCAGCTTACAGCGGACCACAGATACGCAGTATTTT. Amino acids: CASSLQRTTDTQYF.

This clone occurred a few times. In nucleotides, the CDR3 is TGTGCCAGCAGTTACCCTGACAGGGGCTACGAGCAGTACTTC. Amino acid sequence: CASSYPDRGYEQYF. The J gene is TRBJ2-7, the V gene TRBV6-6; 8 nucleotides match TRBD1. CDR3 length: 14 amino acids. V shed 2 bases, J shed 3 bases, and the junction held 3 bases outside the gene matches. CDR1 is MNHNY and CDR2 is SVGAGI in the germline V gene (reference sequence).

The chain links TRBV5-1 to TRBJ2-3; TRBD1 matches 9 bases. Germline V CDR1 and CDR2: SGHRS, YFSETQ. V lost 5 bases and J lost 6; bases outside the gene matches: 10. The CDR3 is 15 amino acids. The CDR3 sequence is CASRADRGIYDTQYF. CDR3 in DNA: TGCGCCAGCAGGGCGGACAGGGGAATATACGATACGCAGTATTTT.

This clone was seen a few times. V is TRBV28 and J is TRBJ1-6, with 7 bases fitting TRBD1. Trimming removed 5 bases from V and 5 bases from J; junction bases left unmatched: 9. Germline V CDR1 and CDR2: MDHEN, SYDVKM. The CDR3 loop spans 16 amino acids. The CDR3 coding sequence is TGTGCCAGCAGTCTTTTACCGGGACAGCATAATTCACCCCTCCACTTT. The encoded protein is CASSLLPGQHNSPLHF.

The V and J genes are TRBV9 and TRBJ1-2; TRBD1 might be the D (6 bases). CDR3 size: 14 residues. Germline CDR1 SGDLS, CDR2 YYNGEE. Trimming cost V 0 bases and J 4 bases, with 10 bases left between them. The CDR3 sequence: CASSVAGTSYGYTF. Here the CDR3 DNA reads TGTGCCAGCAGCGTAGCCGGGACATCCTATGGCTACACCTTC.

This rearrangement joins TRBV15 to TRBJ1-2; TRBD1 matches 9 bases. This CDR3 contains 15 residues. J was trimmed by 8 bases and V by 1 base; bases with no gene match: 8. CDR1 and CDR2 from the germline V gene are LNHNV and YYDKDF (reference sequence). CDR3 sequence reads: CATSRATGTGLGYTF. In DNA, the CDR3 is TGTGCCACCAGCAGAGCCACCGGGACAGGGTTGGGCTACACCTTC.

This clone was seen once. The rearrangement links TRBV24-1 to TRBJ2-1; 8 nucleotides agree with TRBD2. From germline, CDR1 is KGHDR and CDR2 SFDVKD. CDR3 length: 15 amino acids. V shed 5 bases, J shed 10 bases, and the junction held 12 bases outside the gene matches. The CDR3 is CATSARGGRSREQFF. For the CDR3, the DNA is TGTGCCACCAGTGCCCGGGGGGGCCGGTCAAGGGAGCAGTTCTTC.

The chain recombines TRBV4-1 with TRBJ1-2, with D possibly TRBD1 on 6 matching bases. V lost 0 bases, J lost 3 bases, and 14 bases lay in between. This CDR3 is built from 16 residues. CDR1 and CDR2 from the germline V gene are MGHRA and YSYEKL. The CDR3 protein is CASSQEAGVLYYGYTF. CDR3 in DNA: TGCGCCAGCAGCCAAGAGGCAGGGGTACTGTACTATGGCTACACCTTC.

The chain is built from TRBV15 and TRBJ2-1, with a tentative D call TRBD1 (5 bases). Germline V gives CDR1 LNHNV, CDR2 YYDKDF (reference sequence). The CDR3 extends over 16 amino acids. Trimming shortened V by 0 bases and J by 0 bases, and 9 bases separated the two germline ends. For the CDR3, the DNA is TGTGCCACCAGCAGAGACCAGGGTACCTCCTACAATGAGCAGTTCTTC. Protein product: CATSRDQGTSYNEQFF. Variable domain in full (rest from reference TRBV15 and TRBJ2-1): DAMVIQNPRYQVTQFGKPVTLSCSQTLNHNVMYWYQQKSSQAPKLLFHYYDKDFNNEADTPDNFQSRRPNTSFCFLDIRSPGLGDTAMYLCATSRDQGTSYNEQFFGPGTRLTVL.

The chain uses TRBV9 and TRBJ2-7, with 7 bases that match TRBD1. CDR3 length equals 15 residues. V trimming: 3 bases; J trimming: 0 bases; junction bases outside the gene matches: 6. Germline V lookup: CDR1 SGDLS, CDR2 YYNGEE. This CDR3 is CASSARDSSSYEQYF. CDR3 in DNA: TGTGCCAGCAGCGCTCGGGACAGTAGCTCCTACGAGCAGTACTTC.

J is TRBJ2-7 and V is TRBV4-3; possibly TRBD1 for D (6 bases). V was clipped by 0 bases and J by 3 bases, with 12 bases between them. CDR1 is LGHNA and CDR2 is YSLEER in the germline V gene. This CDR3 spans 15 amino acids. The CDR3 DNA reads TGCGCCAGCAGCCAAGAATCCAGGGGAGACTACGAGCAGTACTTC. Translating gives CASSQESRGDYEQYF.

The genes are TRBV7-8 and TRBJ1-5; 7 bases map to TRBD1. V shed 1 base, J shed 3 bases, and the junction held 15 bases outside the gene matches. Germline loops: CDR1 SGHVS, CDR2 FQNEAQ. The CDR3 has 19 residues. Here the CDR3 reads CASSLGYRGQRVNNQPQHF. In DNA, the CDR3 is TGTGCCAGCAGCTTAGGGTATAGGGGACAGAGAGTTAACAATCAGCCCCAGCATTTT.

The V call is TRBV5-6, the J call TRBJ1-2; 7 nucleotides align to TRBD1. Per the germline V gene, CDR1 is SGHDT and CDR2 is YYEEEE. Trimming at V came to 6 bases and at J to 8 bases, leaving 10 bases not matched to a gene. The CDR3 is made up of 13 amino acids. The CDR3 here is CASTTGSFGGYTF. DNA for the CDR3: TGTGCCAGCACGACAGGGAGTTTCGGCGGCTACACCTTC.

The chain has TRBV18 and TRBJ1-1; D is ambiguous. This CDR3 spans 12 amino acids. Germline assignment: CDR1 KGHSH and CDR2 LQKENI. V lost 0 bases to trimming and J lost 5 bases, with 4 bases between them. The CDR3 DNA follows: TGTGCCAGCTCACCACCTAGAACTGAAGCTTTCTTT. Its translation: CASSPPRTEAFF.

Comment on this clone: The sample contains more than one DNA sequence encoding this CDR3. CDR3 in DNA: TGTGCCAGCACCCAGGGTAATTCACCCCTCCACTTT. It yields the protein CASTQGNSPLHF. The rearrangement joins TRBV6-5 to TRBJ1-6, with D perhaps matching TRBD1 (5 bases). The germline V gene has CDR1 MNHEY and CDR2 SVGAGI. Trimming stripped 7 bases from V and 6 bases from J, with 7 bases between. The CDR3 sequence is 12 residues long.

For the CDR3, the DNA is TGTGCCAGCAGCTTACGCCCCGGGGATCGGCCCCAGCATTTT. Its protein is CASSLRPGDRPQHF. The chain uses TRBV7-2 and TRBJ1-5; D not certain. CDR1 and CDR2 from the germline V gene are SGHTA and FQGNSA. Trimming removed 2 bases from V and 9 bases from J, with 14 bases in between. The CDR3 has 14 residues.

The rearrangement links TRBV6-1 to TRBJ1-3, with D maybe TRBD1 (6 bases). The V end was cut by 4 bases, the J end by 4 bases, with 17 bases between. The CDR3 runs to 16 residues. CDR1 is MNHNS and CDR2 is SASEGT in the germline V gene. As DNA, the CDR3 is TGTGCCAGCAGTGCTACCTGGACAGCGGGAGGAAACACCATATATTTT. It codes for CASSATWTAGGNTIYF.

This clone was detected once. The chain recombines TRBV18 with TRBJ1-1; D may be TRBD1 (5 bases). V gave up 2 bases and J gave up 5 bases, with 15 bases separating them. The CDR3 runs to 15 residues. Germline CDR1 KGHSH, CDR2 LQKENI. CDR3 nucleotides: TGTGCCAGCTCACCAATAGGAGGGGCGAATACTGAAGCTTTCTTT. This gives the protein CASSPIGGANTEAFF. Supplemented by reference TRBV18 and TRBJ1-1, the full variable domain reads NAGVMQNPRHLVRRRGQEARLRCSPMKGHSHVYWYRQLPEEGLKFMVYLQKENIIDESGMPKERFSAEFPKEGPSILRIQQVVRGDSAAYFCASSPIGGANTEAFFGQGTRLTVV.

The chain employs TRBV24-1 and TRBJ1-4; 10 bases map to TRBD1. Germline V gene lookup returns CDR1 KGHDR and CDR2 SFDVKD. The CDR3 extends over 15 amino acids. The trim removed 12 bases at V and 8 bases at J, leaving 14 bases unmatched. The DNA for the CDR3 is TGTGCCTTGCCGGGACAGGGGAGGGGAAACGAAAAACTGTTTTTT. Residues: CALPGQGRGNEKLFF.

CDR3 amino acids: CASSLDGVPATDTQYF. CDR3 coding DNA: TGCGCCAGCAGCTTGGACGGAGTGCCCGCCACAGATACGCAGTATTTT. This chain connects TRBV5-1 to TRBJ2-3, with D uncertain. This CDR3 spans 16 amino acids. V lost 0 bases and J 2 bases, leaving 13 bases between the germline ends. The germline CDR1 and CDR2 sequences are SGHRS and YFSETQ.

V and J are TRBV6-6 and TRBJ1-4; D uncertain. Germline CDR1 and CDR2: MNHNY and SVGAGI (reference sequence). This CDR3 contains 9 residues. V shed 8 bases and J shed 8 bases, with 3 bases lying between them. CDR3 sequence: CASGEKLFF. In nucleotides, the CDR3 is TGTGCCAGCGGCGAAAAACTGTTTTTT.

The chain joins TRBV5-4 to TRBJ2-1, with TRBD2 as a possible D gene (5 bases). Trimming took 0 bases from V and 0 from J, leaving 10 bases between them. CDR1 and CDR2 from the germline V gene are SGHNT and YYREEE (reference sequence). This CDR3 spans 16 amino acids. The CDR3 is CASSLAAGGSYNEQFF. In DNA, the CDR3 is TGTGCCAGCAGCTTGGCTGCGGGCGGCTCCTACAATGAGCAGTTCTTC.

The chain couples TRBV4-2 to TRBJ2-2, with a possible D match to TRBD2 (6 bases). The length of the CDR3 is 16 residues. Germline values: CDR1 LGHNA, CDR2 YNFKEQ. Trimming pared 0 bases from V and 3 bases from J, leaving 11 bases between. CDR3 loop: CASSQDRSGHTGELFF. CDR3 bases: TGTGCCAGCAGCCAAGATCGTAGCGGTCACACCGGGGAGCTGTTTTTT.

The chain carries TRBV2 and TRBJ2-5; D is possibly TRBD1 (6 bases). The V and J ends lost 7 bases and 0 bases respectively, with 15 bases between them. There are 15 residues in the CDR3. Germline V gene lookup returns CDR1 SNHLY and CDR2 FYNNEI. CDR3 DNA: TGTGCCAGCATTAAGGGGGTGGACGACCAAGAGACCCAGTACTTC. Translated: CASIKGVDDQETQYF.

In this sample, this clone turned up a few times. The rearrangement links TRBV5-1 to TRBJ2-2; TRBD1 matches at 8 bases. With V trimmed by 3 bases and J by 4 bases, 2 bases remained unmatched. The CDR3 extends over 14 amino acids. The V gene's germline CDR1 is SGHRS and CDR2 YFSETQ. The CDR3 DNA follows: TGCGCCAGCAGCTCAGGACAGGGCACCGGGGAGCTGTTTTTT. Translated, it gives CASSSGQGTGELFF.

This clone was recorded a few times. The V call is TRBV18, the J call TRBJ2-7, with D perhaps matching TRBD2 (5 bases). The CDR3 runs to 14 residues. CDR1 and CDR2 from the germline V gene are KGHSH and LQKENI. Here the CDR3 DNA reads TGTGCCAGCTCACCCGGAGGCCCCTCCTGCGAGCAGTACGTC. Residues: CASSPGGPSCEQYV.

The DNA of the CDR3 is TGTGCCAGCAGTGAAGAGCAGGGGGCGTACAATGAGCAGTTCTTC. It yields the protein CASSEEQGAYNEQFF. V and J are TRBV6-1 and TRBJ2-1, with 8 nucleotides matching TRBD1. With V trimmed by 1 base and J by 4 bases, 3 bases remained unmatched. CDR3 size: 15 residues. The germline gives CDR1 MNHNS, CDR2 SASEGT.